Listed here are 23 T cell receptor beta chains from one sample, sequenced in a study of technical replicates of blood from a few donors. Clones were sequenced by immunoSEQ multiplex PCR, and TCRdb holds only the in-frame ones, with some missing. The sample includes almost 90,000 clones, approximately 94% seen only once; the top ten take 0.24%. The sequencing sample was made of T cells isolated from PBMCs. Receptors were obtained from a human donor in good health.

The genes are TRBV19 and TRBJ1-2, with 9 bases lining up with TRBD1. CDR3 size: 18 residues. Germline CDR1 reads LNHDA; CDR2 reads SQIVND (reference sequence). Trimming cost V 3 bases and J 5 bases; bases outside gene matches: 16. In nucleotides, the CDR3 is TGTGCCAGTAGTATTGTGGGGACAGGGAATCTCGGAAGATATGGCTACACCTTC. Translated, it gives CASSIVGTGNLGRYGYTF.

This sequence joins TRBV27 and TRBJ1-5; 8 bases map to TRBD1. Germline CDR1 and CDR2: MNHEY and SMNVEV (reference sequence). J lost 3 bases, V lost 5 bases, and 9 bases had no gene match. The CDR3 sequence is 16 residues long. CDR3 nucleotide sequence: TGTGCCAGCAGTACTTGGACAGGGTCGGACAATCAGCCCCAGCATTTT. Translated, it gives CASSTWTGSDNQPQHF.

The gene calls are TRBV15 and TRBJ2-7, with D tentatively TRBD1 (7 bases). Trimming cost V 0 bases and J 3 bases, with 15 bases left between them. This CDR3 comprises 16 residues. Per germline, CDR1 LNHNV and CDR2 YYDKDF (reference sequence). The DNA for the CDR3 is TGTGCCACCAGCAGAGATCCTCAGGGGGGATACTACGAGCAGTACTTC. It specifies CATSRDPQGGYYEQYF.

The chain uses TRBV6-5 and TRBJ2-1; D may be TRBD1 (5 bases). The germline V gene encodes CDR1 MNHEY and CDR2 SVGAGI. Trimming stripped 0 bases from V and 6 bases from J, with 12 bases between. The CDR3 contains 15 residues. CDR3: CASSYSGQIINEQFF. In DNA form, the CDR3 reads TGTGCCAGCAGTTACTCCGGACAAATCATCAATGAGCAGTTCTTC.

The CDR3, as DNA: TGTGCCAGCTCACCATCGGGGGTTTCTGGCTACACCTTC. Encoded protein: CASSPSGVSGYTF. The chain couples TRBV18 to TRBJ1-2; D is perhaps TRBD1 (5 bases). The CDR3 loop spans 13 amino acids. Germline-derived CDR1 and CDR2 are KGHSH and LQKENI. V gave up 2 bases and J gave up 7 bases, with 11 bases separating them.

The chain couples TRBV29-1 to TRBJ2-7; perhaps TRBD2 as D (6 bases). Germline-derived CDR1 and CDR2 are SQVTM and ANQGSEA. The CDR3 consists of 12 residues. Trimming left V 3 bases short and J 7 bases short, with 13 bases between. CDR3 sequence reads: CSVDGGEEEQYF. The CDR3 DNA sequence: TGCAGCGTTGATGGTGGGGAGGAGGAGCAGTACTTC.

The rearrangement joins TRBV25-1 to TRBJ2-7, with D unresolved. Trimming left V 4 bases short and J 7 bases short, with 14 bases between. Germline V gene sequence: CDR1 MGHDK, CDR2 SYGVNS. CDR3 size: 13 residues. The DNA for the CDR3 is TGTGCCAGCAGTGGATCCCAACTTTGGGAGCAGTACTTC. This translates into CASSGSQLWEQYF.

The DNA for the CDR3 is TGTGCCAGCAGCTTAGTACAGGGGGCCTTCCTCGGGGGCGAGACCCAGTACTTC. It is translated as CASSLVQGAFLGGETQYF. The chain couples TRBV11-3 to TRBJ2-5, with 9 nucleotides matching TRBD1. V was clipped by 1 base and J by 5 bases; unmatched bases: 14. The CDR3 has 18 residues. Germline V CDR1 and CDR2: SGHNT, YENEEA.

V and J are TRBV7-9 and TRBJ1-5, with D tentatively TRBD1 (5 bases). The germline gives CDR1 SEHNR, CDR2 FQNEAQ (reference sequence). V lost 4 bases to trimming and J lost 4 bases, with 11 bases between them. The CDR3 is 14 residues long. The DNA of the CDR3 is TGTGCCAGCAGCTCCCAGGGAATGAATCAGCCCCAGCATTTT. Protein product: CASSSQGMNQPQHF.

This chain uses TRBV7-5 with TRBJ2-7; TRBD2 is taken as the D call from the table, unchecked against the DNA. TRBV7-5 has pseudogene status. The CDR3 spans 14 residues. In nucleotides, the CDR3 is TGTGTCAGAAGTGTTAGTAGGGAGTACTACGAGCAGTACTTC. Amino acids: CVRSVSREYYEQYF.

This clone came up once. The rearrangement links TRBV6-5 to TRBJ1-4; D remains ambiguous. The CDR3 runs to 15 residues. V gave up 0 bases and J gave up 4 bases, with 9 bases separating them. The germline V gene encodes CDR1 MNHEY and CDR2 SVGAGI. CDR3 protein: CASSYSRQFNEKLFF. In DNA form, the CDR3 reads TGTGCCAGCAGTTACTCCAGGCAGTTTAATGAAAAACTGTTTTTT.

This chain connects TRBV30 to TRBJ2-1, with D perhaps matching TRBD2 (7 bases). CDR1 and CDR2 from the germline V gene are GTSNPN and SVGIG (reference sequence). The CDR3 is made up of 15 amino acids. Between the trimmed V and J ends, which lost 4 bases and 7 bases, there was a span of 20 bases. The chain's CDR3 is CAWTKGGGLRNEQFF. CDR3 in DNA: TGTGCCTGGACCAAGGGAGGGGGGTTGAGGAATGAGCAGTTCTTC.

This chain uses TRBV6-1 with TRBJ1-4; D may be TRBD1 (6 bases). CDR3 length equals 13 residues. Germline V lookup: CDR1 MNHNS, CDR2 SASEGT. V lost 8 bases and J lost 7, with 14 bases in between. CDR3 DNA sequence: TGTGCCAGCGATTTCAGGGGTGGTGAAAAACTGTTTTTT. Translation gives CASDFRGGEKLFF.

This clone was observed a few times. The chain recombines TRBV4-1 with TRBJ2-7, with D possibly being TRBD2 (6 bases). The CDR3 totals 15 residues. CDR1 and CDR2 from the germline V gene are MGHRA and YSYEKL. V gave up 1 base and J gave up 4 bases, with 14 bases separating them. CDR3 protein: CASSQAANGGYEQYF. As DNA, the CDR3 is TGCGCCAGCAGCCAAGCGGCGAACGGAGGGTACGAGCAGTACTTC.

V and J are TRBV13 and TRBJ2-5, with 9 bases aligning to TRBD2. Per the germline V gene, CDR1 is PRHDT and CDR2 is FYEKMQ (reference sequence). The V and J ends lost 4 bases and 1 base, in that order; junction bases with no gene match: 4. The length of the CDR3 is 15 residues. CDR3 amino acids: CASSSPTSGQETQYF. CDR3 nucleotide sequence: TGTGCCAGCAGCTCACCGACTAGCGGCCAAGAGACCCAGTACTTC. Drawing the rest from reference TRBV13 and TRBJ2-5, the complete variable domain is AAGVIQSPRHLIKEKRETATLKCYPIPRHDTVYWYQQGPGQDPQFLISFYEKMQSDKGSIPDRFSAQQFSDYHSELNMSSLELGDSALYFCASSSPTSGQETQYFGPGTRLLVL.

The chain employs TRBV27 and TRBJ2-3, with D perhaps matching TRBD2 (6 bases). CDR1 MNHEY and CDR2 SMNVEV come from the germline V gene (reference sequence). The CDR3 consists of 15 residues. With 3 bases removed from V and 5 bases from J, the gap between germline ends came to 15 bases. Here the CDR3 reads CASSFSWDLVDTQYF. The CDR3, as DNA: TGTGCCAGCAGTTTTTCGTGGGACTTGGTAGATACGCAGTATTTT.

V usage is TRBV7-7 and J usage is TRBJ2-5; weak D call: TRBD1 (6 bases). Germline CDR1 is SSHAT and CDR2 is FNYEAQ (reference sequence). V dropped 3 bases and J dropped 1 base, with 12 bases sitting between them. The CDR3 sequence is 15 residues long. CDR3 sequence (DNA): TGTGCCAGCAGCTTGACAGGCCCTACCCAAGAGACCCAGTACTTC. It is translated as CASSLTGPTQETQYF.

The chain has TRBV28 and TRBJ2-2; D gene unclear. This CDR3 comprises 16 residues. V lost 6 bases and J 8 bases, leaving 22 bases between the germline ends. Germline CDR1 reads MDHEN; CDR2 reads SYDVKM. CDR3 DNA sequence: TGTGCCAGCAGCCTCTTCCGGGTAACGACCCGGGGGGAGCTGTTTTTT. As protein: CASSLFRVTTRGELFF.

The V and J genes are TRBV19 and TRBJ1-2; D remains unclear. Germline V lookup: CDR1 LNHDA, CDR2 SQIVND (reference sequence). The V end lost 3 bases, the J end lost 0 bases, and 11 bases lay between the germline ends. This CDR3 is 15 amino acids long. The CDR3 DNA sequence: TGTGCCAGTAGTATCGGAGGGAAGGCTAACTATGGCTACACCTTC. This codes for CASSIGGKANYGYTF.

This CDR3 reads CASSLPAPGANTIYF. CDR3 nucleotides: TGTGCCAGCAGTTTACCTGCCCCAGGGGCCAACACCATATATTTT. The chain has TRBV28 and TRBJ1-3; D is possibly TRBD1 (6 bases). Trimming took 2 bases from V and 7 from J, leaving 15 bases between them. Germline CDR1 is MDHEN and CDR2 is SYDVKM. The CDR3 has 15 residues.

This clone was picked up a small number of times. The chain joins TRBV6-1 to TRBJ2-7, with no clear D. The V and J ends lost 2 bases and 1 base respectively, with 12 bases between them. The CDR3 length is 15 residues. CDR1 and CDR2 (germline): MNHNS, SASEGT. The CDR3 reads CASSETASSSYEQYF. CDR3 nucleotides: TGTGCCAGCAGTGAAACAGCCTCGTCTTCCTACGAGCAGTACTTC.

V gene TRBV5-6 combines with J gene TRBJ2-1; tentatively, D is TRBD1 (5 bases). The CDR3 length is 12 residues. With 2 bases removed from V and 7 bases from J, the gap between germline ends came to 7 bases. Germline lookup yields CDR1 SGHDT and CDR2 YYEEEE. The CDR3 nucleotides read TGTGCCAGCAGCTTCCAGGGAAATGAGCAGTTCTTC. This codes for CASSFQGNEQFF. The full variable domain, in which reference TRBV5-6 and TRBJ2-1 provide the parts outside the CDR3, is DAGVTQSPTHLIKTRGQQVTLRCSPKSGHDTVSWYQQALGQGPQFIFQYYEEEERQRGNFPDRFSGHQFPNYSSELNVNALLLGDSALYLCASSFQGNEQFFGPGTRLTVL.

This chain connects TRBV11-2 to TRBJ1-4; D is unresolved. Germline CDR1 and CDR2: SGHAT and FQNNGV. The CDR3 length is 15 residues. Between the trimmed V and J ends, which lost 1 base and 8 bases, there was a span of 14 bases. This CDR3 is CASSLGPQIREKLFF. The CDR3 DNA reads as TGTGCCAGCAGCTTAGGTCCCCAAATTCGGGAAAAACTGTTTTTT.